The clone carrying this T cell receptor beta chain has just one count. The second PCR ran roughly 7 to 12 cycles with a sample-barcoded 5' primer and J-beta primers. TCRdb reanalysed the 5' RACE reads using MiXCR and keeps one entry per CDR3 protein. Counted here are approximately 800,000 distinct CDR3 sequences, 56% occurring once; the ten biggest clones make up under 30%. The sample belongs to a study of blood T cells in healthy people across ages. Germline values: CDR1 SNHLY, CDR2 FYNNEI. The junction had 11 bases not matched to a gene; V was cut back by 11 bases and J by 6 bases. This CDR3 is 14 amino acids long.

Sequences were obtained from blood. This chain links TRBV2 with TRBJ2-2; 8 nucleotides line up with TRBD2. This TCR was sampled from a man aged 35-49 years in good health. The CDR3 region is CAGYKRETAGELFF. The CDR3, as DNA: TGTGCCGGATATAAGCGGGAGACCGCCGGGGAGCTGTTTTTT. The whole variable domain, filled in from reference TRBV2 and TRBJ2-2, reads EPEVTQTPSHQVTQMGQEVILRCVPISNHLYFYWYRQILGQKVEFLVSFYNNEISEKSEIFDDQFSVERPDGSNFTLKIRSTKLEDSAMYFCAGYKRETAGELFFGEGSRLTVL.